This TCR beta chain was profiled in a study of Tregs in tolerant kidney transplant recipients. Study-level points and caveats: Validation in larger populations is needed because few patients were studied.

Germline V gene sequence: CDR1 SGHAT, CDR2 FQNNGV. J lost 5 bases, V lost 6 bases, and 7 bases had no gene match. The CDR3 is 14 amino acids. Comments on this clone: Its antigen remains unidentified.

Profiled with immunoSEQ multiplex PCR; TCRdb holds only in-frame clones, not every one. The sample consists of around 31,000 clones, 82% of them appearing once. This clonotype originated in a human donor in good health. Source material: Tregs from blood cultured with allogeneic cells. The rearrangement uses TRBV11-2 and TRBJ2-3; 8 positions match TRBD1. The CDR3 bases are TGTGCCAGCAGTTCCCAGGGGGCAGGAGATACGCAGTATTTT. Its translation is CASSSQGAGDTQYF.